This T cell receptor (beta chain) comes out of a study of shared clonotypes between healthy human individuals. Study-wide background: Donors, aged 18 to 49, were two women and three men.

Points from the study as a whole: When naive CD4 clonotypes were compared across several donors, 4% to 6.5% were shared.

Naive CD8 populations comprised CD45RO-negative cells positively selected for CCR7, excluding terminally differentiated effector memory CD45RA+ cells. In the original analysis: Junction-only sequences produced by ImmunoSEQ had no quality scores, so filtering differed. TCRdb keeps only in-frame clones here, not all; method: immunoSEQ multiplex PCR. V and J calls and clone size follow that table, whereas D and trimming were derived from the DNA. This table has about 2.2 million clones, about 94% appearing once. About this clone itself: What it binds is not known.

This CDR3 has 16 amino acids. Germline assignment: CDR1 MNHNS and CDR2 SASEGT. Trimming took off 2 bases at V and 0 bases at J, with 14 bases between the two ends. The J gene is TRBJ2-7, the V gene TRBV6-1; D unresolved. The sample consisted of naive CD8+ T cells from PBMCs. This clonotype was obtained from a man aged 18 to 29 in good health. Some clones in this sample may be carry-over from other donors' samples. The CDR3 spells CASSEPRTPSSYEQYF. The CDR3 DNA follows: TGTGCCAGCAGTGAACCCCGGACGCCGTCCTCCTACGAGCAGTACTTC.